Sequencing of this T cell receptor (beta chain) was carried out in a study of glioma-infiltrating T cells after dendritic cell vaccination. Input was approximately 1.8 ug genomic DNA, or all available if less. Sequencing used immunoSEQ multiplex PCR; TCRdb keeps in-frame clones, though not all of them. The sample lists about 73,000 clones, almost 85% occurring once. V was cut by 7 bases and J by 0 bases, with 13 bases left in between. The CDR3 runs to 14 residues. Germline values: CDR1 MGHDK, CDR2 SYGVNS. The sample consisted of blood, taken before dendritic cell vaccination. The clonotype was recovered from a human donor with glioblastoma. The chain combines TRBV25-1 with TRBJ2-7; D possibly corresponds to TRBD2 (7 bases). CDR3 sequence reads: CASKGGGSSYEQYF. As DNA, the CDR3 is TGTGCCAGCAAAGGGGGGGGATCCTCCTACGAGCAGTACTTC.